This TCR beta chain was sequenced for a study of cytomegalovirus exposure and HLA in healthy donors. Vbeta (60) and Jbeta (13) primers were used in the PCR. The method was immunoSEQ multiplex PCR; TCRdb's version includes in-frame clones alone and lacks a portion of them. The sample includes some 90,000 clones, roughly two thirds of them seen just once. This clone was detected a few times. Sequencing used PBMCs. This receptor was identified in a man over 45 in good health and CMV-seronegative.

The DNA of the CDR3 is TGCGCCAGCAGCCAAGGACAGGGGGGGATTTATGGCTACACCTTC. This translates into CASSQGQGGIYGYTF. V and J are TRBV4-1 and TRBJ1-2; 9 positions agree with TRBD1. Losses at the gene ends were 1 base for V and 5 bases for J; bases not matched to a gene: 5. Germline CDR1 and CDR2: MGHRA and YSYEKL. The CDR3 loop spans 15 amino acids.